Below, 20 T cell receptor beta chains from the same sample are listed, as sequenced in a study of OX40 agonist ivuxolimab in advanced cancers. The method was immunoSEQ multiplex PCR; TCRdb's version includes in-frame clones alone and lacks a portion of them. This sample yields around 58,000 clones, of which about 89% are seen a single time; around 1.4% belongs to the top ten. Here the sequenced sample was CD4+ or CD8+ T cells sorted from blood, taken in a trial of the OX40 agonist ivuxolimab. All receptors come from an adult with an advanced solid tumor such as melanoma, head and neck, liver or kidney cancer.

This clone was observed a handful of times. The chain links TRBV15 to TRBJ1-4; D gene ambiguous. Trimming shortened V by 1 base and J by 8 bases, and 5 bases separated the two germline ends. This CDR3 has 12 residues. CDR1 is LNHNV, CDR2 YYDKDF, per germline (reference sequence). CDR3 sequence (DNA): TGTGCCACCAGCAGAGGATACGAAAAACTGTTTTTT. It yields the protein CATSRGYEKLFF.

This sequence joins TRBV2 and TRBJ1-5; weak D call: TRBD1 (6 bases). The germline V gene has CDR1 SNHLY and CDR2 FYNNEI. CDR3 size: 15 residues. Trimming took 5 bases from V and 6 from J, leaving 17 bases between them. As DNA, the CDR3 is TGTGCCAGCAGTAGTACAGGGTCTCAGGGTCAGCCCCAGCATTTT. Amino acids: CASSSTGSQGQPQHF.

CDR3 nucleotides: TGTGCCACCCGAACAGGGGGCGTTATCGGGGAAGCTTTCTTT. It codes for CATRTGGVIGEAFF. The chain employs TRBV6-5 and TRBJ1-1; 9 bases match TRBD1. Trimming removed 10 bases from V and 8 bases from J; junction bases left unmatched: 14. The CDR3 is made up of 14 amino acids. CDR1 MNHEY and CDR2 SVGAGI come from the germline V gene.

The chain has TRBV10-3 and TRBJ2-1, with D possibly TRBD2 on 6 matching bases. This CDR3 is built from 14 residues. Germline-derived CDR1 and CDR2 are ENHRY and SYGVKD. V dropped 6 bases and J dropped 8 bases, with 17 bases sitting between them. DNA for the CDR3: TGTGCCATCAGACCCCGGGAGTCGAGCGATGAGCAGTTCTTC. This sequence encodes CAIRPRESSDEQFF.

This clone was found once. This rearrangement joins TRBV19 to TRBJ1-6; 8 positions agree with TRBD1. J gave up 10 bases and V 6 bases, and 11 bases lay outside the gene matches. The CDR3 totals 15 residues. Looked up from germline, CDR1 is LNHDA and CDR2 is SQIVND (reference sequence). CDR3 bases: TGTGCCAGTAGCGACAGACAGGGGCAGAGCTCACCCCTCCACTTT. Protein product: CASSDRQGQSSPLHF. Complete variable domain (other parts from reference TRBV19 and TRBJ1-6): DGGITQSPKYLFRKEGQNVTLSCEQNLNHDAMYWYRQDPGQGLRLIYYSQIVNDFQKGDIAEGYSVSREKKESFPLTVTSAQKNPTAFYLCASSDRQGQSSPLHFGNGTRLTVT.

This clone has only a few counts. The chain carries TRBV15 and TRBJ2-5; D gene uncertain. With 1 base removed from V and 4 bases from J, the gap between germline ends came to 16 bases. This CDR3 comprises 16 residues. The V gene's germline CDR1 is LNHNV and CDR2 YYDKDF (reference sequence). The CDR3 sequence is CATSRAPKGLGETQYF. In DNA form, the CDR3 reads TGTGCCACCAGCAGAGCGCCTAAAGGGCTAGGAGAGACCCAGTACTTC.

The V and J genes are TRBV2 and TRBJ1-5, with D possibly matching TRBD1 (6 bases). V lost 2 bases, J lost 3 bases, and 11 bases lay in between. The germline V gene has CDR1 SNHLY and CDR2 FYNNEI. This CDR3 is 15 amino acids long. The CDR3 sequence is CASSEMDSDNQPQHF. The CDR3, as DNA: TGTGCCAGCAGTGAAATGGACAGTGACAATCAGCCCCAGCATTTT.

The DNA for the CDR3 is TGTGCCATCACCCCCTCTGGCGGGGCTGACAATGAGCAGTTCTTC. Protein sequence: CAITPSGGADNEQFF. The chain is built from TRBV10-3 and TRBJ2-1; D perhaps matches TRBD2 (6 bases). V lost 7 bases, J lost 5 bases, and 18 bases lay in between. CDR3 length equals 15 residues. CDR1 ENHRY and CDR2 SYGVKD come from the germline V gene.

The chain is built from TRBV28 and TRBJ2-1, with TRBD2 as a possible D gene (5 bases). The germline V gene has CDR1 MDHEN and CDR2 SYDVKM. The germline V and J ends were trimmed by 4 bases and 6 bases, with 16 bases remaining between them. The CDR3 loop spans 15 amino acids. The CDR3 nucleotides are TGTGCCAGCAGTTCGGACGGGGTAGGGTCCAATGAGCAGTTCTTC. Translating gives CASSSDGVGSNEQFF. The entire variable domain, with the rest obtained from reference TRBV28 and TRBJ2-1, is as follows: DVKVTQSSRYLVKRTGEKVFLECVQDMDHENMFWYRQDPGLGLRLIYFSYDVKMKEKGDIPEGYSVSREKKERFSLILESASTNQTSMYLCASSSDGVGSNEQFFGPGTRLTVL.

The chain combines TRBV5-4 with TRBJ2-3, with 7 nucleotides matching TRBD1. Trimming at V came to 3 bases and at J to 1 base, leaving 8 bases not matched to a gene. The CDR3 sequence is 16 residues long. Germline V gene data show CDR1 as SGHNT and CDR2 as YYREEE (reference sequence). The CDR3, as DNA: TGTGCCAGCAGCTCCCGACAGGGTTTCGGCACAGATACGCAGTATTTT. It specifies CASSSRQGFGTDTQYF.

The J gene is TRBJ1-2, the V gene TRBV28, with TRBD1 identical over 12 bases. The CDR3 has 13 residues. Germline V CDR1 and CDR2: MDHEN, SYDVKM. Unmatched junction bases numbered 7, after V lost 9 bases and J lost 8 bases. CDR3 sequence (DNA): TGTGCCAGTTACCGGGACAGGGGGCAAGGCTACACCTTC. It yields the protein CASYRDRGQGYTF.

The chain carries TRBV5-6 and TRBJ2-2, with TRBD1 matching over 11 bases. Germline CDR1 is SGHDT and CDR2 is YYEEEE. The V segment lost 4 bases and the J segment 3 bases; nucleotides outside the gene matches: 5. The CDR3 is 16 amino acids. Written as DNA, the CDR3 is TGTGCCAGCAGCCTGGACAGGGGGCCGGACACCGGGGAGCTGTTTTTT. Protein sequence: CASSLDRGPDTGELFF.

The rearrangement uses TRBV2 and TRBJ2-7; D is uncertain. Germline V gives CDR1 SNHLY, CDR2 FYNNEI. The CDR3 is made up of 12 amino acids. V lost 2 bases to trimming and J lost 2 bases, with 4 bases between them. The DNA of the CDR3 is TGTGCCAGCAGTGAACAGGCCTACGAGCAGTACTTC. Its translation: CASSEQAYEQYF. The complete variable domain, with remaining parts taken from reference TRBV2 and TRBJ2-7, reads EPEVTQTPSHQVTQMGQEVILRCVPISNHLYFYWYRQILGQKVEFLVSFYNNEISEKSEIFDDQFSVERPDGSNFTLKIRSTKLEDSAMYFCASSEQAYEQYFGPGTRLTVT.

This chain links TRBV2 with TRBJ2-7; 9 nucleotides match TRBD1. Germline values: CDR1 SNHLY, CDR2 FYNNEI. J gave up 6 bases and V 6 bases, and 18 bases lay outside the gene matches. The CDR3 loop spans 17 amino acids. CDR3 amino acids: CASSPTGSGQGSGEQYF. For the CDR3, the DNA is TGTGCCAGCAGCCCAACCGGGTCGGGACAGGGATCGGGCGAGCAGTACTTC.

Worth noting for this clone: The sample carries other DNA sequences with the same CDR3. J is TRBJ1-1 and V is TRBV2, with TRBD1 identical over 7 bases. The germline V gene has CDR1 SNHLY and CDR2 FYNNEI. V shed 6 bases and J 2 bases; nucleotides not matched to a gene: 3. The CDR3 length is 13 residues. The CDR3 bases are TGTGCCAGCAGCAGGGACAGAAACACTGAAGCTTTCTTT. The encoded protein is CASSRDRNTEAFF.

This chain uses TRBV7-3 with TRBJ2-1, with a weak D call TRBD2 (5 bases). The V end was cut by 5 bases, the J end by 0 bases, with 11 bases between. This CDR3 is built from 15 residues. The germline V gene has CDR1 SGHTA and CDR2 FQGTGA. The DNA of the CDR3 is TGTGCCAGCAGCCCCGGTCTAGCCTCCTACAATGAGCAGTTCTTC. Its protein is CASSPGLASYNEQFF.

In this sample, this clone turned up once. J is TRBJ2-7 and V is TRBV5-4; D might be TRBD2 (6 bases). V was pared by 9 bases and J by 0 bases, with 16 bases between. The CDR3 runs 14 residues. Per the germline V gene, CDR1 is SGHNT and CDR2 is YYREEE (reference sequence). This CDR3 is CAIPRDGSSYEQYF. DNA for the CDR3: TGTGCCATCCCCCGGGACGGGAGCTCCTACGAGCAGTACTTC.

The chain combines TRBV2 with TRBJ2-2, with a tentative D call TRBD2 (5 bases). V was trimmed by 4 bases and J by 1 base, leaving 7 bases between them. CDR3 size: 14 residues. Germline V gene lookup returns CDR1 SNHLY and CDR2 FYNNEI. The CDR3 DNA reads TGTGCCAGCAGTGGAGCGGTGAACACCGGGGAGCTGTTTTTT. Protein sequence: CASSGAVNTGELFF.

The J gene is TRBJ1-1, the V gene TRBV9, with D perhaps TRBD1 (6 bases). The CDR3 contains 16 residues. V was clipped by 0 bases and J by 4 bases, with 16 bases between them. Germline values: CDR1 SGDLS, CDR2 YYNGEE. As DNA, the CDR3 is TGTGCCAGCAGCGTAGGAGGGGGGGCGCGAGGCACTGAAGCTTTCTTT. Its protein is CASSVGGGARGTEAFF.

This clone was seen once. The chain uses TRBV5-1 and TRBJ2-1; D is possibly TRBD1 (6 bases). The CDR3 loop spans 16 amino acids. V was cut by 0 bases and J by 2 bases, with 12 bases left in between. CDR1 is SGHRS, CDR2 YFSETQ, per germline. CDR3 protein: CASSLAGAFTYNEQFF. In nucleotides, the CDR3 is TGCGCCAGCAGCTTGGCAGGGGCCTTTACCTACAATGAGCAGTTCTTC.